Each of the 17 T cell receptor beta chains below was sequenced from the same sample in a study of T cells in Graves' hyperthyroidism and ophthalmopathy. TCR beta CDR3 regions were amplified from RNA transcripts. The TCR CDR3 was amplified in a first-round RT-PCR using the HTBI primer set. TCRdb passed the multiplex PCR reads through MiXCR, listing each CDR3 protein once. The sample records roughly 580,000 distinct CDR3 sequences, approximately 15% being singletons. Material: blood. These receptors all stem from a woman between 25 and 40 years old with Graves' hyperthyroidism that later progressed to Graves' ophthalmopathy.

Only a few counts were recorded for this clonotype. This chain joins TRBV5-6 and TRBJ2-3, with 8 bases that match TRBD2. The germline V gene has CDR1 SGHDT and CDR2 YYEEEE. The length of the CDR3 is 14 residues. Trimming took 4 bases from V and 4 from J; bases not matched to a gene: 5. The CDR3 DNA reads TGTGCCAGCAGCGCCACAGCGGGAGCAGATACGCAGTATTTT. It codes for CASSATAGADTQYF.

This clonotype was counted ten times or more. CDR3 sequence: CSGGLAAGELFF. The CDR3, as DNA: TGCAGCGGGGGGCTAGCGGCCGGGGAGCTGTTTTTT. The J gene is TRBJ2-2, the V gene TRBV29-1; maybe TRBD2 (7 bases). Trimming shortened V by 7 bases and J by 6 bases, and 12 bases separated the two germline ends. The CDR3 totals 12 residues. Germline CDR1 SQVTM, CDR2 ANQGSEA.

This clonotype was recorded a few times. The V call is TRBV20-1, the J call TRBJ2-1; D might be TRBD2 (5 bases). V dropped 0 bases and J dropped 0 bases, with 18 bases sitting between them. Germline-derived CDR1 and CDR2 are DFQATT and SNEGSKA (reference sequence). This CDR3 is built from 18 residues. Here the CDR3 reads CSARDLVGSGYSYNEQFF. CDR3 sequence (DNA): TGCAGTGCTAGAGATCTCGTGGGATCGGGATACTCCTACAATGAGCAGTTCTTC.

This clonotype was seen many times. The genes are TRBV20-1 and TRBJ2-3, with D maybe TRBD2 (5 bases). The CDR3 is 15 amino acids. V shed 0 bases and J shed 5 bases, with 15 bases lying between them. Germline V gene lookup returns CDR1 DFQATT and CDR2 SNEGSKA (reference sequence). CDR3 amino acids: CSARDSEEVRDTQYF. The CDR3 nucleotides read TGCAGTGCTAGAGATTCCGAGGAGGTTCGAGATACGCAGTATTTT.

This chain joins TRBV4-3 and TRBJ2-1; 9 positions match TRBD1. CDR1 is LGHNA, CDR2 YSLEER, per germline. This CDR3 contains 16 residues. The J segment lost 5 bases and the V segment lost 2 bases, leaving 7 bases of the junction unmatched. CDR3 in DNA: TGCGCCAGCAGCCAAAGAATTCGGGACAGGGACAATGAGCAGTTCTTC. It encodes CASSQRIRDRDNEQFF.

This clonotype was found many times. The genes are TRBV6-1 and TRBJ1-2; D is undetermined. V dropped 7 bases and J dropped 5 bases, with 11 bases sitting between them. This CDR3 has 12 amino acids. From germline, CDR1 is MNHNS and CDR2 SASEGT. CDR3 sequence (DNA): TGTGCCAGCACCCAATTCGGGTATGGCTACACCTTC. Protein: CASTQFGYGYTF.

The chain uses TRBV6-2 or TRBV6-3 and TRBJ2-3, with D tentatively TRBD2 (5 bases). V was shortened by 6 bases and J by 8 bases, with 12 bases between the two germline ends. Germline V lookup: CDR1 MNHEY, CDR2 SVGEGT. CDR3 length: 12 residues. CDR3 amino acids: CASSSLGGTQYF. DNA for the CDR3: TGTGCCAGCAGCTCACTAGGTGGTACGCAGTATTTT.

This clonotype was detected a few times. This chain uses TRBV10-3 with TRBJ2-5; D possibly corresponds to TRBD2 (6 bases). V lost 6 bases and J 7 bases, leaving 21 bases between the germline ends. Looked up from germline, CDR1 is ENHRY and CDR2 is SYGVKD. CDR3 length: 15 residues. CDR3 loop: CAIRDSRDSAGTQYF. The CDR3 DNA follows: TGTGCCATCAGGGACTCCCGGGACTCCGCAGGGACCCAGTACTTC.

The sample holds many counts of this clonotype. The chain uses TRBV28 and TRBJ2-3; 8 nucleotides align to TRBD2. CDR1 is MDHEN and CDR2 is SYDVKM in the germline V gene. Germline trimming cut 5 bases from V and 2 bases from J; bases unmatched to any gene: 6. The CDR3 extends over 15 amino acids. The CDR3 region is CASSQIAGTTDTQYF. The DNA for the CDR3 is TGTGCCAGCAGTCAAATAGCGGGGACCACAGATACGCAGTATTTT.

This clonotype came up many times. The CDR3 DNA sequence: TGTGCCAGCAGTTACTTAAGTAGGGACACCGGGGAGCTGTTTTTT. This gives the protein CASSYLSRDTGELFF. The chain is built from TRBV6-5 and TRBJ2-2; D is undetermined. In germline, CDR1 is MNHEY, CDR2 SVGAGI. Trimming pared 1 base from V and 3 bases from J, leaving 9 bases between. This CDR3 has 15 residues.

This clonotype was counted between two and nine times. The chain employs TRBV7-3 and TRBJ2-2; TRBD2 aligns across 11 bases. With V trimmed by 2 bases and J by 4 bases, 3 bases remained unmatched. Germline values: CDR1 SGHTA, CDR2 FQGTGA. The CDR3 sequence is 16 residues long. This chain's CDR3 is CASSLGTSGPTGELFF. The CDR3 coding sequence is TGTGCCAGCAGCTTAGGGACTAGCGGACCCACCGGGGAGCTGTTTTTT.

This clonotype was detected a few times. V is TRBV24-1 and J is TRBJ2-2; 7 bases line up with TRBD2. Unmatched junction bases numbered 8, after V lost 7 bases and J lost 7 bases. From germline, CDR1 is KGHDR and CDR2 SFDVKD. CDR3 length: 14 amino acids. The CDR3, as DNA: TGTGCCACCAGACCCAGGGAGGGAATCGGGGAGCTGTTTTTT. It is translated as CATRPREGIGELFF.

There are many counts of this clonotype. The chain couples TRBV24-1 to TRBJ1-2; TRBD1 aligns across 7 bases. Germline trimming cut 5 bases from V and 5 bases from J; bases unmatched to any gene: 7. From germline, CDR1 is KGHDR and CDR2 SFDVKD. The length of the CDR3 is 14 residues. CDR3 coding DNA: TGTGCCACCAGTGCGATCGACAGGGAGTATGGCTACACCTTC. Protein: CATSAIDREYGYTF.

This clonotype has a count of ten or more. The genes are TRBV30 and TRBJ2-3; the match to TRBD1 covers 9 bases. J gave up 4 bases and V 4 bases, and 3 bases lay outside the gene matches. The CDR3 loop spans 13 amino acids. Per the germline V gene, CDR1 is GTSNPN and CDR2 is SVGIG (reference sequence). The chain's CDR3 is CAWNTGGSDTQYF. The CDR3, as DNA: TGTGCCTGGAATACAGGGGGCTCAGATACGCAGTATTTT.

This clonotype occurred many times. The chain recombines TRBV7-2 with TRBJ2-1; 9 bases agree with TRBD2. Unmatched junction bases numbered 10, after V lost 1 base and J lost 3 bases. Germline V gene data show CDR1 as SGHTA and CDR2 as FQGNSA. The CDR3 is 18 residues long. CDR3 sequence: CASSLGSRAGGFYNEQFF. The CDR3 coding sequence is TGTGCCAGCAGCTTAGGGAGTCGAGCGGGAGGTTTCTACAATGAGCAGTTCTTC.

This clonotype was seen repeatedly, ten times or more. The chain is built from TRBV2 and TRBJ2-5, with D unclear. The CDR3 has 12 residues. V was clipped by 6 bases and J by 0 bases, with 5 bases between them. Germline assignment: CDR1 SNHLY and CDR2 FYNNEI. Written as DNA, the CDR3 is TGTGCCAGCAGGGACCACCAAGAGACCCAGTACTTC. It translates to CASRDHQETQYF. The full variable domain, with the rest looked up from reference TRBV2 and TRBJ2-5, is EPEVTQTPSHQVTQMGQEVILRCVPISNHLYFYWYRQILGQKVEFLVSFYNNEISEKSEIFDDQFSVERPDGSNFTLKIRSTKLEDSAMYFCASRDHQETQYFGPGTRLLVL.

This clonotype has more than one count but fewer than ten. The V gene is TRBV28, the J gene TRBJ1-2, with no clear D. The germline CDR1 and CDR2 sequences are MDHEN and SYDVKM. V was pared by 1 base and J by 7 bases, with 7 bases between. CDR3 length equals 12 residues. The CDR3, as DNA: TGTGCCAGCAGTTTATCGGAGGGTGGCTACACCTTC. Its translation: CASSLSEGGYTF.